The 29 T cell receptor beta chains below were found in one sample sequenced in a study of low-dose radiotherapy and immunotherapy resistance in tumors. Time point specified: after trial treatment. The treatment: LDRT plus nivolumab, ipilimumab, low-dose cyclophosphamide and aspirin (RACIN trial). With TRAV- and TRBV-specific primers, first-strand cDNA was made, covering the alpha and beta chains. Amplification of TCRs used a constant-region primer and V-primer adapter for 15 to 25 PCR cycles. TCRdb reprocessed the reads with MiXCR, giving one entry per CDR3 protein. The sample contains 95,000 to 100,000 distinct CDR3 sequences, around 21% of which appear only once. The sample in question was PBMCs, obtained after low-dose radiotherapy plus immunotherapy. The receptors shown here come from a male donor with prostate cancer.

This clonotype was picked up many times. The V call is TRBV18, the J call TRBJ2-1, with 9 bases identical to TRBD1. Per the germline V gene, CDR1 is KGHSH and CDR2 is LQKENI. Trimming cost V 4 bases and J 2 bases; bases outside gene matches: 6. This CDR3 has 16 residues. The CDR3 sequence: CASSQTGGGPYNEQFF. In DNA form, the CDR3 reads TGTGCCAGCTCACAAACAGGGGGCGGCCCCTACAATGAGCAGTTCTTC. Full variable domain (outside the CDR3, taken from reference TRBV18 and TRBJ2-1): NAGVMQNPRHLVRRRGQEARLRCSPMKGHSHVYWYRQLPEEGLKFMVYLQKENIIDESGMPKERFSAEFPKEGPSILRIQQVVRGDSAAYFCASSQTGGGPYNEQFFGPGTRLTVL.

Only one count was recorded for this clonotype. This chain uses TRBV26 with TRBJ2-7; no check of the table's D call, TRBD1, against the DNA was made. TRBV26 is a documented pseudogene. This CDR3 region has 17 residues. The CDR3 loop is CTSSPPRWAGGGYEQYF. DNA of the CDR3: TGTACCAGCAGTCCCCCCCGATGGGCAGGGGGCGGCTACGAGCAGTACTTC.

This clonotype appeared many times. This chain joins TRBV7-9 and TRBJ1-1; tentatively, D is TRBD1 (6 bases). The length of the CDR3 is 13 residues. V was pared by 3 bases and J by 7 bases, with 12 bases between. CDR1 is SEHNR, CDR2 FQNEAQ, per germline (reference sequence). The CDR3 sequence is CASSLQGLNEAFF. Here the CDR3 DNA reads TGTGCCAGCAGCTTGCAGGGGCTGAATGAAGCTTTCTTT.

This clonotype was recorded many times. V is TRBV12-3 or TRBV12-4 and J is TRBJ1-5; 8 bases map to TRBD1. The CDR3 extends over 14 amino acids. The junction had 3 bases not matched to a gene; V was cut back by 4 bases and J by 4 bases. CDR3 coding DNA: TGTGCCAGCAGTTCCCGACAGGGGAATCAGCCCCAGCATTTT. It encodes CASSSRQGNQPQHF.

This clonotype was counted at least ten times. One junction end does not reproduce the germline sequence, and a read error may be involved. The rearrangement links TRBV5-3 to TRBJ2-7; D is undetermined. TRBV5-3 is flagged as an ORF with uncertain function. This CDR3 is built from 12 residues. CDR3 residues: CASSLALYEQYF. CDR3 coding DNA: TGTGCCAGCAGCTTGGCCCTCTACGAGCAGTACTTC.

This clonotype showed up many times. V usage is TRBV7-9 and J usage is TRBJ1-6, with TRBD1 matching over 7 bases. The CDR3 length is 14 residues. Germline assignment: CDR1 SEHNR and CDR2 FQNEAQ (reference sequence). Germline trimming cut 11 bases from V and 6 bases from J; bases unmatched to any gene: 10. The DNA for the CDR3 is TGTGCCGGGGCGTCCGGGACAGCTAATTCACCCCTCCACTTT. This sequence encodes CAGASGTANSPLHF.

This clonotype was seen ten or more times. The chain joins TRBV6-2 or TRBV6-3 to TRBJ2-3; D possibly matches TRBD1 or TRBD2 (6 bases each). The CDR3 length is 14 residues. Trimming cost V 10 bases and J 3 bases, with 17 bases left between them. Germline CDR1 MNHEY, CDR2 SVGEGT. The CDR3 protein is CANGGAGVTDTQYF. Written as DNA, the CDR3 is TGTGCCAACGGGGGTGCAGGGGTAACAGATACGCAGTATTTT.

This clonotype was recorded many times. The V gene is TRBV6-2 or TRBV6-3, the J gene TRBJ2-1; possibly TRBD1 or TRBD2 for D (5 bases each). The germline CDR1 and CDR2 sequences are MNHEY and SVGEGT. The CDR3 loop spans 12 amino acids. V shed 8 bases and J shed 9 bases, with 14 bases lying between them. CDR3 coding DNA: TGTGCCAGCGGGCAGGGAGTGGGTGAGCAGTTCTTC. The encoded protein is CASGQGVGEQFF.

In its sample, this clonotype was seen many times. This chain links TRBV7-2 with TRBJ1-5, with 7 bases matching TRBD1. The CDR3 has 15 residues. Germline values: CDR1 SGHTA, CDR2 FQGNSA. V shed 2 bases and J 5 bases; nucleotides not matched to a gene: 6. The CDR3 here is CASSLQGGMHQPQHF. The CDR3 nucleotides are TGTGCCAGCAGCTTACAGGGGGGTATGCATCAGCCCCAGCATTTT.

This clonotype was detected ten times or more. This chain joins TRBV5-1 and TRBJ2-2, with D maybe TRBD2 (6 bases). Germline V lookup: CDR1 SGHRS, CDR2 YFSETQ. V lost 3 bases, J lost 0 bases, and 15 bases lay in between. This CDR3 comprises 17 residues. CDR3 amino acids: CASSYLPSDANTGELFF. CDR3 bases: TGCGCCAGCAGCTATTTACCTAGCGACGCGAACACCGGGGAGCTGTTTTTT.

This clonotype was recorded only once. The V call is TRBV12-2, the J call TRBJ2-7; TRBD2 is taken as the D call from the table, unchecked against the DNA. TRBV12-2 is a known pseudogene. This CDR3 region has 19 residues. CDR3 nucleotides: TGTGCAAGTCTCTTAGAGGAGGGACTAGCGGGGCTCCGTACCTACGAGCAGTACTTC. This sequence encodes CASLLEEGLAGLRTYEQYF.

The sample holds many counts of this clonotype. The rearrangement uses TRBV20-1 and TRBJ2-1; TRBD1 or TRBD2 may be the D gene (5 bases each). Per germline, CDR1 DFQATT and CDR2 SNEGSKA (reference sequence). CDR3 size: 11 residues. The germline V and J ends were trimmed by 1 base and 7 bases, with 5 bases remaining between them. The CDR3 protein is CSARGGNEQFF. DNA of the CDR3: TGCAGTGCTAGAGGGGGGAATGAGCAGTTCTTC.

This clonotype was seen only once. The V and J genes are TRBV28 and TRBJ1-2; D is ambiguous. Trimming removed 2 bases at V and 5 bases at J, with 9 bases between. CDR1 MDHEN and CDR2 SYDVKM come from the germline V gene. This CDR3 region has 13 residues. In DNA form, the CDR3 reads TGTGCCAGCAGTTTAATGGGAGGATATGGCTACACCTTC. This encodes CASSLMGGYGYTF.

This clonotype was observed at least ten times. The chain links TRBV2 to TRBJ2-3; 9 nucleotides match TRBD1. V shed 8 bases and J 4 bases; nucleotides not matched to a gene: 4. Germline V gene data show CDR1 as SNHLY and CDR2 as FYNNEI. The CDR3 is 13 residues long. CDR3 region: CASGDRDADTQYF. The DNA for the CDR3 is TGTGCCAGCGGGGACAGGGATGCAGATACGCAGTATTTT.

The chain employs TRBV5-1 and TRBJ2-3, with 7 nucleotides matching TRBD1. Trimming at V came to 3 bases and at J to 2 bases, leaving 6 bases not matched to a gene. The CDR3 is made up of 15 amino acids. Germline V gives CDR1 SGHRS, CDR2 YFSETQ. CDR3: CASSSRGQHTDTQYF. Written as DNA, the CDR3 is TGCGCCAGCAGCTCCCGGGGACAGCACACAGATACGCAGTATTTT. The full variable domain, with the rest looked up from reference TRBV5-1 and TRBJ2-3, is KAGVTQTPRYLIKTRGQQVTLSCSPISGHRSVSWYQQTPGQGLQFLFEYFSETQRNKGNFPGRFSGRQFSNSRSEMNVSTLELGDSALYLCASSSRGQHTDTQYFGPGTRLTVL.

This clonotype showed up many times. The chain carries TRBV15 and TRBJ1-4, with 7 bases that match TRBD1. Germline V gene lookup returns CDR1 LNHNV and CDR2 YYDKDF (reference sequence). The CDR3 spans 17 residues. Trimming cost V 5 bases and J 12 bases; bases outside gene matches: 21. Written as DNA, the CDR3 is TGTGCCACCAGCCTACAGGGGAAGGGGGGCCGGGAGGATGAACTGTTTTTT. This sequence encodes CATSLQGKGGREDELFF.

J is TRBJ1-1 and V is TRBV27; D gene unclear. V gave up 3 bases and J gave up 4 bases, with 9 bases separating them. Germline V CDR1 and CDR2: MNHEY, SMNVEV (reference sequence). The CDR3 covers 13 residues. This chain's CDR3 is CASSFGVVTEAFF. The CDR3 region has the DNA TGTGCCAGCAGTTTTGGGGTGGTCACTGAAGCTTTCTTT.

Ten or more counts support this clonotype. The rearrangement uses TRBV6-5 and TRBJ2-1; a weak D match, TRBD2 (5 bases). Trimming removed 2 bases from V and 9 bases from J, with 11 bases in between. The CDR3 runs to 13 residues. Germline V gene data show CDR1 as MNHEY and CDR2 as SVGAGI. This chain's CDR3 is CASSYTGKGEQFF. DNA of the CDR3: TGTGCCAGCAGTTACACGGGGAAGGGTGAGCAGTTCTTC.

DNA for the CDR3: TGTGCCAGCAGTTTATCCCTTAGGGGCACTGAAGCTTTCTTT. This gives the protein CASSLSLRGTEAFF. The V call is TRBV27, the J call TRBJ1-1; D is possibly TRBD1 (5 bases). The CDR3 has 14 amino acids. The germline V and J ends were trimmed by 0 bases and 4 bases, with 9 bases remaining between them. From germline, CDR1 is MNHEY and CDR2 SMNVEV (reference sequence).

This clonotype has ten or more counts. The rearrangement joins TRBV19 to TRBJ1-2; 7 bases match TRBD1. This CDR3 contains 14 residues. The germline V gene encodes CDR1 LNHDA and CDR2 SQIVND (reference sequence). The junction had 4 bases not matched to a gene; V was cut back by 6 bases and J by 0 bases. The DNA for the CDR3 is TGTGCCAGTAGCCCTACAGGGGCTAACTATGGCTACACCTTC. It codes for CASSPTGANYGYTF.

The chain recombines TRBV2 with TRBJ2-3, with 10 bases matching TRBD2. The CDR3 loop spans 18 amino acids. The V gene's germline CDR1 is SNHLY and CDR2 FYNNEI. Trimming removed 4 bases from V and 1 base from J; junction bases left unmatched: 11. CDR3 protein: CASSAPTGTSARTDTQYF. In DNA form, the CDR3 reads TGTGCCAGCAGTGCACCTACTGGGACTAGCGCCCGCACAGATACGCAGTATTTT.

This clonotype was seen many times. The chain links TRBV20-1 to TRBJ2-3, with 9 bases matching TRBD2. This CDR3 comprises 16 residues. Germline trimming cut 3 bases from V and 1 base from J; bases unmatched to any gene: 8. Germline CDR1 DFQATT, CDR2 SNEGSKA (reference sequence). The CDR3 nucleotides are TGCAGTGCTAGTGAATCTCGGACTAGCGGCACAGATACGCAGTATTTT. This sequence encodes CSASESRTSGTDTQYF.

This clonotype was recorded many times. The chain employs TRBV2 and TRBJ2-7; tentatively, D is TRBD1 (5 bases). The V end lost 6 bases, the J end lost 3 bases, and 9 bases lay between the germline ends. The germline gives CDR1 SNHLY, CDR2 FYNNEI. The CDR3 is 12 amino acids. CDR3 bases: TGTGCCAGCAGATTCACAGGCTACGAGCAGTACTTC. Translating gives CASRFTGYEQYF. The full variable domain, with the rest looked up from reference TRBV2 and TRBJ2-7, is EPEVTQTPSHQVTQMGQEVILRCVPISNHLYFYWYRQILGQKVEFLVSFYNNEISEKSEIFDDQFSVERPDGSNFTLKIRSTKLEDSAMYFCASRFTGYEQYFGPGTRLTVT.

This clonotype appeared many times. The chain couples TRBV5-4 to TRBJ2-7; 10 nucleotides line up with TRBD2. The trim removed 3 bases at V and 7 bases at J, leaving 10 bases unmatched. The germline V gene has CDR1 SGHNT and CDR2 YYREEE (reference sequence). The CDR3 contains 15 residues. CDR3 in amino acids: CASSSALAGLEEQYF. CDR3 nucleotide sequence: TGTGCCAGCAGCTCGGCACTAGCGGGGCTGGAGGAGCAGTACTTC.

This clonotype was observed many times. This chain links TRBV2 with TRBJ2-5; 8 bases line up with TRBD2. The CDR3 spans 13 residues. Germline loops: CDR1 SNHLY, CDR2 FYNNEI. J was trimmed by 2 bases and V by 7 bases; bases with no gene match: 3. The chain's CDR3 is CASNGGAQETQYF. For the CDR3, the DNA is TGTGCCAGCAACGGGGGGGCACAAGAGACCCAGTACTTC.

This clonotype was detected many times. The chain carries TRBV10-2 and TRBJ2-5; 7 nucleotides agree with TRBD2. Per germline, CDR1 WSHSY and CDR2 SAAADI. Trimming cost V 4 bases and J 1 base; bases outside gene matches: 12. CDR3 size: 17 residues. This CDR3 is CASSAVRGTIAQETQYF. For the CDR3, the DNA is TGCGCCAGCAGTGCAGTCCGGGGGACTATAGCCCAAGAGACCCAGTACTTC.

The V gene is TRBV20-1, the J gene TRBJ2-3; D is unclear. The CDR3 totals 13 residues. Trimming took 4 bases from V and 5 from J, leaving 13 bases between them. The V gene's germline CDR1 is DFQATT and CDR2 SNEGSKA (reference sequence). CDR3 bases: TGCAGTGCTACCATGCTCCGTCGAGATACGCAGTATTTT. It translates to CSATMLRRDTQYF.

V usage is TRBV4-3 and J usage is TRBJ2-2, with D hard to call. V was cut by 0 bases and J by 7 bases, with 3 bases left in between. Germline CDR1 LGHNA, CDR2 YSLEER. This CDR3 region has 12 residues. The CDR3 region has the DNA TGCGCCAGCAGCCAAGAGATCGGGGAGCTGTTTTTT. Protein sequence: CASSQEIGELFF.

Ten or more counts support this clonotype. J is TRBJ1-1 and V is TRBV2; no clear D. The germline V gene has CDR1 SNHLY and CDR2 FYNNEI. The germline V and J ends were trimmed by 3 bases and 5 bases, with 10 bases remaining between them. This CDR3 has 13 residues. CDR3 region: CASSEGLETEAFF. DNA for the CDR3: TGTGCCAGCAGTGAGGGTCTGGAAACTGAAGCTTTCTTT.